This T cell receptor beta chain was documented in a study of Graves' ophthalmopathy and Graves' hyperthyroidism. The TCR beta CDR3 regions underwent amplification from RNA transcripts. The first-round RT-PCR employed HTBI primers together with the Qiagen OneStep RT-PCR kit. A multiplex PCR was then performed as the second round. TCRdb called the multiplex PCR reads again in MiXCR, with one record for every CDR3 protein. Of about 370,000 distinct CDR3 sequences detected, approximately 16% appear once; the ten largest clones hold roughly 1.5%. General study points: The model flagged ophthalmopathy progression at over 60% sensitivity and around 72% specificity. Ophthalmopathy and stable hyperthyroidism were discriminated by a 13-signature model, with about 91% sensitivity and 70% to 84% specificity.

A word on this clonotype: Antigen unknown.

Germline CDR1 reads SGHDN; CDR2 reads FVKESK. This CDR3 is built from 18 residues. Trimming cost V 4 bases and J 0 bases, with 16 bases left between them. Material for sequencing was peripheral blood. V usage is TRBV14 and J usage is TRBJ2-6; D gene ambiguous. The source is a young woman with Graves' ophthalmopathy. The CDR3: CASSPLAKSLSGANVLTF. Here the CDR3 DNA reads TGTGCCAGCAGCCCCCTGGCTAAATCCCTCTCTGGGGCCAACGTCCTGACTTTC.